This T cell receptor beta chain originates from a study of blood T cell repertoires in COVID-19. Study details: Samples came from the United States, Italy and Spain, spanning acute and convalescent COVID-19.

Only in-frame clones appear in the TCRdb table, and some are missing; sequencing was by immunoSEQ multiplex PCR. This table holds some 290,000 clones, around 89% found once. Trimming took off 8 bases at V and 8 bases at J, with 15 bases between the two ends. Germline assignment: CDR1 MDHEN and CDR2 SYDVKM. This CDR3 region has 13 residues. This clone was observed once. The chain has TRBV28 and TRBJ2-2; D is uncertain. The sample comprised peripheral blood. The clonotype comes from a middle-aged woman with COVID-19, enrolled during active disease. The CDR3 DNA sequence: TGTGCCAGCCAAGCCTCCGCACGAGGGGAGCTGTTTTTT. The encoded protein is CASQASARGELFF. Combining the CDR3 with reference TRBV28 and TRBJ2-2 gives the whole variable domain DVKVTQSSRYLVKRTGEKVFLECVQDMDHENMFWYRQDPGLGLRLIYFSYDVKMKEKGDIPEGYSVSREKKERFSLILESASTNQTSMYLCASQASARGELFFGEGSRLTVL.